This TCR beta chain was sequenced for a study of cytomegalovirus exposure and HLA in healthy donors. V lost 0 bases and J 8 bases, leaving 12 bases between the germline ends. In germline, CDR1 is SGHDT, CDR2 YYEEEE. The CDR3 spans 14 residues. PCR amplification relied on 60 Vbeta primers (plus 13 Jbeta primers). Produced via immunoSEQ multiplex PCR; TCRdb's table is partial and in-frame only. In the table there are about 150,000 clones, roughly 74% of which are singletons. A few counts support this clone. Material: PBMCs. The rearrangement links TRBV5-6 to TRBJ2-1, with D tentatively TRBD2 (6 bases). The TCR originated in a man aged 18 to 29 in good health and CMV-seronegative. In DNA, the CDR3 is TGTGCCAGCAGCTTGGGGGACTCAGTCTATGAGCAGTTCTTC. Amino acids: CASSLGDSVYEQFF.